Included here is one T cell receptor (beta chain) sequence, with context. In germline, CDR1 is ENHRY, CDR2 SYGVKD. The CDR3 extends over 14 amino acids. Trimming removed 9 bases at V and 8 bases at J, with 17 bases between. TCRdb's table, derived via immunoSEQ multiplex PCR, lists solely in-frame clones and lacks some. The repertoire holds some 49,000 clones, with 91% as singletons. The data derive from a study of blood T cell repertoires in COVID-19. Background on the study: The analysed material was cDNA or gDNA that came from T cells, B-cell-depleted T cells, or PBMCs.

The clonotype was recovered from a man aged 45-60 years with active COVID-19. The sample comprised peripheral blood. This chain links TRBV10-3 with TRBJ1-6; possibly TRBD1 for D (6 bases). The CDR3 sequence is CAIRGGREDSPLHF. The DNA for the CDR3 is TGTGCCATTAGGGGGGGCAGGGAGGATTCACCCCTCCACTTT.